This T cell receptor (beta chain) was recovered during a study of blood T cell repertoires in COVID-19. The wider study: The study drew acute and convalescent COVID-19 samples from the United States, Italy and Spain. PBMCs, B-cell-depleted T cells, or T cells provided the cDNA or gDNA that made up the material.

Original analysis: Counts of nucleated cells, estimated from reference gene primer amplification, were obtained. Clones were read by immunoSEQ multiplex PCR, and TCRdb kept only the in-frame ones, dropping some. V, J and clone size are those of that table, while D and trimming were read from the DNA. The top ten clones hold approximately 0.5% of a sample with under 200,000 clones, 90% of them seen once. Losses at the gene ends were 8 bases for V and 2 bases for J; bases not matched to a gene: 10. The CDR3 runs to 15 residues. The germline V gene encodes CDR1 SNHLY and CDR2 FYNNEI. The receptor was isolated from a middle-aged man with acute or convalescent COVID-19. The rearrangement links TRBV2 to TRBJ2-3; TRBD2 aligns across 7 bases. The sequenced material came from peripheral blood. CDR3 in amino acids: CASGEASGNTDTQYF. The CDR3 bases are TGTGCCAGCGGGGAGGCTAGCGGTAACACAGATACGCAGTATTTT. The whole variable domain, filled in from reference TRBV2 and TRBJ2-3, reads EPEVTQTPSHQVTQMGQEVILRCVPISNHLYFYWYRQILGQKVEFLVSFYNNEISEKSEIFDDQFSVERPDGSNFTLKIRSTKLEDSAMYFCASGEASGNTDTQYFGPGTRLTVL.